This T cell receptor (beta chain) was identified during a study of neurological immune-mediated disorders. V lost 7 bases and J lost 4, with 31 bases in between. CDR1 DFQATT and CDR2 SNEGSKA come from the germline V gene (reference sequence). The CDR3 length is 18 residues. Study-level findings and limits: The absence of shared CDR3 amino acid sequences among expanded clones across subjects suggests private repertoires in all groups.

This clonotype was detected ten times or more. Its specificity is not known. Via MiXCR, TCRdb re-called the 5' RACE reads, giving one row per CDR3 protein. The sample includes about 60,000 distinct CDR3 sequences, around 3.6% of them seen just once. The TCR sequence derives from a young man with multiple sclerosis. The specimen sequenced was PBMCs. The genes are TRBV20-1 and TRBJ1-1, with TRBD1 as a possible D gene (5 bases). The CDR3 here is CSVSVLLGLQGEGTEAFF. In DNA form, the CDR3 reads TGCAGTGTTTCCGTCTTACTCGGGCTCCAAGGGGAAGGCACTGAAGCTTTCTTT.